These T cell receptor beta chains were read from a single sample in a study of OX40 agonist ivuxolimab in advanced cancers. Generated by immunoSEQ multiplex PCR, the TCRdb table keeps only in-frame clones and is missing some. Of 70,000 to 90,000 clones in the sample, over 70% are singletons; the top ten hold under 7%. The sample in question was CD4+ or CD8+ T cells sorted from blood, obtained in a trial of the OX40 agonist ivuxolimab. The receptors shown here come from an adult with an advanced solid tumor such as melanoma, head and neck, liver or kidney cancer. CDR3s include the opening cysteine and the closing phenylalanine or tryptophan. D genes are given only for firm matches. The size entry is marked missing in some rows and otherwise reads once, few, many or a size class.

clone_size	v_call	j_call	d_call	cdr3_aa	cdr3_nt
-	TRBV7-2	TRBJ2-7	-	CASSLAGASSDEQYF	TGTGCCAGCAGCTTAGCGGGGGCCTCCTCAGACGAGCAGTACTTC
-	TRBV6-1	TRBJ2-5	-	CASSGTIRETQYF	TGTGCCAGCAGTGGGACTATTCGGGAGACCCAGTACTTC
once	TRBV5-6	TRBJ1-1	-	CASSLGQYHLNTEAFF	TGTGCCAGCAGCTTGGGCCAATATCACCTGAACACTGAAGCTTTCTTT
once	TRBV11-3	TRBJ2-7	-	CASSPRSSYEQYF	TGTGCCAGCAGCCCCAGGAGCTCCTACGAGCAGTACTTC
-	TRBV11-2	TRBJ2-7	-	CASSLSWDLGIYEQYF	TGTGCCAGCAGCTTAAGTTGGGATCTAGGAATCTACGAGCAGTACTTC
-	TRBV20-1	TRBJ1-1	-	CRAARGSEAFF	TGCAGAGCCGCGAGGGGTTCTGAAGCTTTCTTT
-	TRBV5-6	TRBJ1-1	-	CASSLQGLGTEAFF	TGTGCCAGCAGCTTGCAGGGGTTGGGTACTGAAGCTTTCTTT
-	TRBV5-4	TRBJ2-1	-	CASAPRGVDEQFF	TGTGCCAGCGCCCCAAGGGGAGTGGATGAGCAGTTCTTC
-	TRBV5-5	TRBJ1-1	-	CASSSLQAEAFF	TGTGCCAGCAGCTCCTTACAGGCGGAAGCTTTCTTT
-	TRBV5-1	TRBJ1-2	-	CASSLRGGLPYGYTF	TGCGCCAGCAGCTTGCGCGGGGGACTACCTTATGGCTACACCTTC
-	TRBV10-3	TRBJ1-2	TRBD1	CAISTTGSPYGYTF	TGTGCCATCAGTACGACAGGGTCCCCATATGGCTACACCTTC
-	TRBV27	TRBJ2-7	-	CASSLMFQGKGEQYF	TGTGCCAGCAGTTTAATGTTCCAGGGGAAGGGCGAGCAGTACTTC
-	TRBV5-1	TRBJ2-2	-	CASSPRQAITGELFF	TGCGCCAGCAGCCCCCGGCAGGCGATCACCGGGGAGCTGTTTTTT
-	TRBV5-1	TRBJ1-4	TRBD1	CASSFGQGGGEKLFF	TGCGCCAGCAGCTTCGGACAGGGTGGAGGTGAAAAACTGTTTTTT
-	TRBV7-8	TRBJ1-1	-	CASRYDLLTTEAFF	TGTGCCAGCAGGTATGACCTCCTAACCACTGAAGCTTTCTTT
-	TRBV5-4	TRBJ1-2	-	CASSSISKDYGYTF	TGTGCCAGCAGCTCAATTTCTAAAGACTATGGCTACACCTTC
-	TRBV28	TRBJ2-7	-	CASSFIAYEQYF	TGTGCCAGCAGTTTTATAGCCTACGAGCAGTACTTC
-	TRBV18	TRBJ2-2	-	CASSPKNLGANTGELFF	TGTGCCAGCTCACCAAAGAATCTGGGGGCGAACACCGGGGAGCTGTTTTTT
-	TRBV11-2	TRBJ1-3	-	CASSPSSQGFSGNTIYF	TGTGCCAGCAGTCCCTCTTCTCAGGGTTTCTCTGGAAACACCATATATTTT
-	TRBV7-2	TRBJ1-1	-	CASSPTDTNTEAFF	TGTGCCAGCAGCCCGACGGACACGAACACTGAAGCTTTCTTT
-	TRBV28	TRBJ1-2	-	CAIPDGNHGNYGYTF	TGTGCCATCCCGGACGGAAACCATGGTAACTATGGCTACACCTTC
once	TRBV15	TRBJ2-5	-	CATSRDPPLWVQETQYF	TGTGCCACCAGCAGAGATCCGCCCCTTTGGGTCCAAGAGACCCAGTACTTC
-	TRBV5-5	TRBJ1-1	-	CASSLLPGNTEAFF	TGTGCCAGCAGCTTGCTCCCCGGGAACACTGAAGCTTTCTTT
-	TRBV9	TRBJ1-5	-	CASSQSWYNQPQHF	TGTGCCAGCAGCCAAAGTTGGTACAATCAGCCCCAGCATTTT
once	TRBV19	TRBJ1-4	-	CASSIGMRVLSTNEKLFF	TGTGCCAGTAGTATAGGGATGCGGGTGCTGTCGACTAATGAAAAACTGTTTTTT
few	TRBV7-9	TRBJ1-1	-	CASSYQGQGNTEAFF	TGTGCCAGCAGCTATCAGGGCCAGGGGAACACTGAAGCTTTCTTT
-	TRBV5-4	TRBJ1-6	-	CASSRGIPSSYNSPLHF	TGTGCCAGCAGCCGAGGCATCCCGAGCTCCTATAATTCACCCCTCCACTTT
-	TRBV5-1	TRBJ2-3	TRBD1	CASSSGQTTDTQYF	TGCGCCAGCAGCTCGGGACAGACCACAGATACGCAGTATTTT
-	TRBV19	TRBJ2-2	-	CASLQAGELFF	TGTGCCAGTTTACAGGCCGGGGAGCTGTTTTTT
-	TRBV5-4	TRBJ2-5	TRBD1	CASSGGGQGGETQYF	TGTGCCAGCAGCGGTGGAGGACAGGGTGGAGAGACCCAGTACTTC
-	TRBV6-5	TRBJ1-5	TRBD1	CASSYEGTGNQPQHF	TGTGCCAGCAGTTACGAGGGGACAGGTAATCAGCCCCAGCATTTT
-	TRBV12-5	TRBJ1-6	-	CASGLEGNSPLHF	TGTGCTAGTGGTCTCGAGGGAAATTCACCCCTCCACTTT
-	TRBV29-1	TRBJ1-3	-	CSVENSSGNTIYF	TGCAGCGTTGAGAACAGCTCTGGAAACACCATATATTTT
-	TRBV18	TRBJ1-1	TRBD1	CASSPIGTVNTEAFF	TGTGCCAGCTCACCAATCGGGACAGTGAACACTGAAGCTTTCTTT
once	TRBV28	TRBJ2-3	-	CASSPGDPSTDTQYF	TGTGCCAGCAGTCCCGGGGACCCTAGCACAGATACGCAGTATTTT
-	TRBV11-1	TRBJ1-2	-	CASSLGNYGYTF	TGTGCCAGCAGCTTGGGAAACTATGGCTACACCTTC
-	TRBV18	TRBJ2-7	-	CASSPRVLGAQEQYF	TGTGCCAGCTCACCACGGGTGTTAGGGGCCCAAGAGCAGTACTTC
-	TRBV2	TRBJ2-2	TRBD1	CASSVGTGTNTGELFF	TGTGCCAGCAGTGTCGGGACAGGAACGAACACCGGGGAGCTGTTTTTT
-	TRBV6-4	TRBJ2-7	-	CASSDQWGSSYEQYF	TGTGCCAGCAGTGACCAGTGGGGGAGCTCCTACGAGCAGTACTTC
-	TRBV10-3	TRBJ1-1	TRBD1	CAISDPDRAGTEAFF	TGTGCCATCAGTGACCCTGACAGGGCGGGCACTGAAGCTTTCTTT
-	TRBV6-6	TRBJ1-1	-	CASSKQSNTEAFF	TGTGCCAGCAGTAAACAATCGAACACTGAAGCTTTCTTT
-	TRBV19	TRBJ1-4	-	CASSLDSRPPNEKLFF	TGTGCCAGTAGCCTGGACAGCAGGCCCCCAAATGAAAAACTGTTTTTT
-	TRBV14	TRBJ2-5	TRBD2	CASSQGTSFGSQYF	TGTGCCAGCAGCCAAGGGACTAGTTTTGGGTCGCAGTACTTC